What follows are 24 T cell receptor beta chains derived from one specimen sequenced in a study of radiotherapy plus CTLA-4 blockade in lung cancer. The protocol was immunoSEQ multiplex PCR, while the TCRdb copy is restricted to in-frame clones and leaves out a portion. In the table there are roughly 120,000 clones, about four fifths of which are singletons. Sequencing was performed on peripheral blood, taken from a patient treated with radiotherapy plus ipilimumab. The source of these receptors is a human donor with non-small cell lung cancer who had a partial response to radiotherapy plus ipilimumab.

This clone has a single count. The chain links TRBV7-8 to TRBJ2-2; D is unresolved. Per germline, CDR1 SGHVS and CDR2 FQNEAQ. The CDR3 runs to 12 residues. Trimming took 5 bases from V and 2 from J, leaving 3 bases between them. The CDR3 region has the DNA TGTGCCAGCAGCCTAAACACCGGGGAGCTGTTTTTT. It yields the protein CASSLNTGELFF.

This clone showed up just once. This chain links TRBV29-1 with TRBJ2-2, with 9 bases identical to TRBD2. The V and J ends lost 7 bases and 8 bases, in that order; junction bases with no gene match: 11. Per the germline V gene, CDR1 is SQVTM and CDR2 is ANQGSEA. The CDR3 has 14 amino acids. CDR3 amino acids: CSALSGSQDGELFF. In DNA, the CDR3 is TGCAGCGCCCTTAGCGGGAGCCAAGATGGGGAGCTGTTTTTT.

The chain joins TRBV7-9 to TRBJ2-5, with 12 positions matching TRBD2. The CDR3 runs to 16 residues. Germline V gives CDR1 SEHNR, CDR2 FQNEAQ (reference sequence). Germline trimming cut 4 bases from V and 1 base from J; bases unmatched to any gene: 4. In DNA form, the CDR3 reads TGTGCCAGCAGCTCTGGACTAGCGGGGACCCAAGAGACCCAGTACTTC. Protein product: CASSSGLAGTQETQYF.

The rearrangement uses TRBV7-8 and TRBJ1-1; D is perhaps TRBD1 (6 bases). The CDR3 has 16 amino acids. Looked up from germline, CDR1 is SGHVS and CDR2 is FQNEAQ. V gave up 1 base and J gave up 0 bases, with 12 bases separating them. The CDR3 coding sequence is TGTGCCAGCAGCTTAGGCCACGGACAGTTGAACACTGAAGCTTTCTTT. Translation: CASSLGHGQLNTEAFF.

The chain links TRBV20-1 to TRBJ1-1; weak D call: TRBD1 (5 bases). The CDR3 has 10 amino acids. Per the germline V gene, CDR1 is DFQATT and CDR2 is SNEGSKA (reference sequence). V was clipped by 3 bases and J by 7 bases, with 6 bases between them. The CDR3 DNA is TGCAGTGCTAGCGACAGTGAAGCTTTCTTT. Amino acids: CSASDSEAFF.

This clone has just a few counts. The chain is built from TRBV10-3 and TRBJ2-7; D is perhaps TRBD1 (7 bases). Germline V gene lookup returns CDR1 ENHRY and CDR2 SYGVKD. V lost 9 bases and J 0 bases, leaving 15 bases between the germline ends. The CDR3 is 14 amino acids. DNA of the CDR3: TGTGCCATAGCAGGGGGGTCCCCCTCCTACGAGCAGTACTTC. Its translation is CAIAGGSPSYEQYF.

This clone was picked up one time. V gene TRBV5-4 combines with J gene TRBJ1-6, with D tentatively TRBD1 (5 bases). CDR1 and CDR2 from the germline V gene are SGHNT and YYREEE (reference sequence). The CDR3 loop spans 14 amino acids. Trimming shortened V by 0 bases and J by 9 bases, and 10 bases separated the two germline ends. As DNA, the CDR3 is TGTGCCAGCAGCTTGGCCAGGGATGGTTCACCCCTCCACTTT. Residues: CASSLARDGSPLHF.

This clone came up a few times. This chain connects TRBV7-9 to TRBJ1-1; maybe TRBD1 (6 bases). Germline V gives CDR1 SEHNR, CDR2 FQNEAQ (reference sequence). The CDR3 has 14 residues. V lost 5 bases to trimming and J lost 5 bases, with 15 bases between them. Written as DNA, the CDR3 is TGTGCCAGCAGCGTAACAGGGATTGGAACTGAAGCTTTCTTT. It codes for CASSVTGIGTEAFF.

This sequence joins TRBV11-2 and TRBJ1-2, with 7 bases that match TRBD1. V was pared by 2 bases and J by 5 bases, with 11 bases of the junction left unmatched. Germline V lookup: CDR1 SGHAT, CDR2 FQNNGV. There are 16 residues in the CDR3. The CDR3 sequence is CASSLHGQVYYYGYTF. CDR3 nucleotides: TGTGCCAGCAGCTTACATGGACAGGTTTACTATTATGGCTACACCTTC.

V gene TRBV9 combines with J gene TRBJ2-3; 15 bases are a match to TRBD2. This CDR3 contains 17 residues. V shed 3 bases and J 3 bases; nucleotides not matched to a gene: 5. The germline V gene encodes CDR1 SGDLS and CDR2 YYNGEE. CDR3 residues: CASSGGGLAGGTDTQYF. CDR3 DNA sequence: TGTGCCAGCAGCGGGGGGGGACTAGCGGGAGGTACAGATACGCAGTATTTT.

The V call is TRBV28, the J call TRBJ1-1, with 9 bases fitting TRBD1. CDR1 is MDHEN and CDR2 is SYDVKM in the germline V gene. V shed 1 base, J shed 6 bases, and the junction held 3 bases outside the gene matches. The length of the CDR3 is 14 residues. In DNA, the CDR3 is TGTGCCAGCAGTTTATACAGGGGGCTGTCTGAAGCTTTCTTT. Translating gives CASSLYRGLSEAFF.

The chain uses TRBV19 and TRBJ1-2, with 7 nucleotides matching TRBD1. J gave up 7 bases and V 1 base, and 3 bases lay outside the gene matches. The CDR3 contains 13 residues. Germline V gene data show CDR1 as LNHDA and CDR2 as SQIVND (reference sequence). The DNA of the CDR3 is TGTGCCAGTAGTATAGGGGACAGAAGTGGCTACACCTTC. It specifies CASSIGDRSGYTF.

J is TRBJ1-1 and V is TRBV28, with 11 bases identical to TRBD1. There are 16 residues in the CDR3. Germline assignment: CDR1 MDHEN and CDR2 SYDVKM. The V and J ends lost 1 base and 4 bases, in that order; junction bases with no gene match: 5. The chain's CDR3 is CASSLFPGTGGTEAFF. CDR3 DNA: TGTGCCAGCAGTTTATTCCCCGGGACAGGGGGCACTGAAGCTTTCTTT. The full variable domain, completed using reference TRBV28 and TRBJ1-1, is DVKVTQSSRYLVKRTGEKVFLECVQDMDHENMFWYRQDPGLGLRLIYFSYDVKMKEKGDIPEGYSVSREKKERFSLILESASTNQTSMYLCASSLFPGTGGTEAFFGQGTRLTVV.

The CDR3 loop is CASSSIVSGYTF. The DNA for the CDR3 is TGTGCCAGCAGCTCCATAGTAAGTGGCTACACCTTC. The gene calls are TRBV21-1 and TRBJ1-2. TRBV21-1 is labeled a pseudogene. The CDR3 loop spans 12 amino acids.

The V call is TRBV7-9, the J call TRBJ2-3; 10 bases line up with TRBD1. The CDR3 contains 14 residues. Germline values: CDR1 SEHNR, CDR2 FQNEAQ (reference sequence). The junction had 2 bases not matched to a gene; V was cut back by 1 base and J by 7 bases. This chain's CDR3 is CASSLGDRGNTQYF. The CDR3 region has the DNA TGTGCCAGCAGCTTAGGGGACAGGGGAAATACGCAGTATTTT.

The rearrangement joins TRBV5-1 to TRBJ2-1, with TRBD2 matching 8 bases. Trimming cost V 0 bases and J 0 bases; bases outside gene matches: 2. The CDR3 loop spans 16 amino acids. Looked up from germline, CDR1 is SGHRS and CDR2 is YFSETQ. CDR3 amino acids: CASSLESGSSYNEQFF. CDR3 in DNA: TGCGCCAGCAGCTTGGAGAGCGGGAGCTCCTACAATGAGCAGTTCTTC.

This CDR3 is CASSQWAGGDEKLFF. CDR3 nucleotides: TGCGCCAGCAGCCAATGGGCAGGGGGCGATGAAAAACTGTTTTTT. The chain is built from TRBV4-3 and TRBJ1-4, with 8 bases matching TRBD1. This CDR3 comprises 15 residues. Germline CDR1 is LGHNA and CDR2 is YSLEER. Trimming at V came to 2 bases and at J to 6 bases, leaving 5 bases not matched to a gene.

The CDR3 loop is CASSKPSYNEQFF. CDR3 nucleotides: TGTGCCAGCAGCAAGCCTAGTTACAATGAGCAGTTCTTC. V usage is TRBV11-2 and J usage is TRBJ2-1, with no clear D. V dropped 5 bases and J dropped 4 bases, with 9 bases sitting between them. In germline, CDR1 is SGHAT, CDR2 FQNNGV. CDR3 size: 13 residues.

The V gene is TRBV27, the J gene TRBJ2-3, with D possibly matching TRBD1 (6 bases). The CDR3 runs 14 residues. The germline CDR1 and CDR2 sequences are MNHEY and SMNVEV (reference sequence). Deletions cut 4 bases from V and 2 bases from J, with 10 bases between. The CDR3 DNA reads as TGTGCCAGCAGTTCGAGGGGGACCACAGATACGCAGTATTTT. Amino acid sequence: CASSSRGTTDTQYF.

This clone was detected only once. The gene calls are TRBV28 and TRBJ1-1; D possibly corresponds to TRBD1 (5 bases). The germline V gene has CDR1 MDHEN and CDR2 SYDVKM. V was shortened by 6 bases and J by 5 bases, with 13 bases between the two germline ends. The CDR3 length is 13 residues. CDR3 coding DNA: TGTGCCAGCAGCCGGGGGAAGGGTACTGAAGCTTTCTTT. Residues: CASSRGKGTEAFF. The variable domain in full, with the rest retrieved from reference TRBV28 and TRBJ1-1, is DVKVTQSSRYLVKRTGEKVFLECVQDMDHENMFWYRQDPGLGLRLIYFSYDVKMKEKGDIPEGYSVSREKKERFSLILESASTNQTSMYLCASSRGKGTEAFFGQGTRLTVV.

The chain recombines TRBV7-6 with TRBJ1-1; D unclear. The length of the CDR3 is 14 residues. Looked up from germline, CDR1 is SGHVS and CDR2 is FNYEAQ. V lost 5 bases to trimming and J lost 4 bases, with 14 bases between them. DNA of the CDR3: TGTGCCAGCAGCCTCCCCCCCGGGAGCACTGAAGCTTTCTTT. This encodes CASSLPPGSTEAFF.

The CDR3 region has the DNA TGTGCCAGCAGCTTAGATATGGGACTAGGGCGATATGAGCAGTTCTTC. Translating it yields CASSLDMGLGRYEQFF. J is TRBJ2-1 and V is TRBV7-2; 8 nucleotides match TRBD2. Germline-derived CDR1 and CDR2 are SGHTA and FQGNSA. This CDR3 has 16 amino acids. Germline trimming cut 1 base from V and 8 bases from J; bases unmatched to any gene: 10.

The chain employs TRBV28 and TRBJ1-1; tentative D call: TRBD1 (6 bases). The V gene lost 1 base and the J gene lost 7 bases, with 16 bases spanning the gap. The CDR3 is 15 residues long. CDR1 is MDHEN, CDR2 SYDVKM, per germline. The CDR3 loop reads CASSLLGGAMGEAFF. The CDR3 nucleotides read TGTGCCAGCAGTTTATTGGGGGGGGCTATGGGTGAAGCTTTCTTT.

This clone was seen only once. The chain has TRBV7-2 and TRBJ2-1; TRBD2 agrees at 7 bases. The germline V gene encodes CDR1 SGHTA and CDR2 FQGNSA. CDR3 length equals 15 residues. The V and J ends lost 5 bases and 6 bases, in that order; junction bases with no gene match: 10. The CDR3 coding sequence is TGTGCCAGCAGCCAGAGCGGGATAGGGGCCAATGAGCAGTTCTTC. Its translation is CASSQSGIGANEQFF.